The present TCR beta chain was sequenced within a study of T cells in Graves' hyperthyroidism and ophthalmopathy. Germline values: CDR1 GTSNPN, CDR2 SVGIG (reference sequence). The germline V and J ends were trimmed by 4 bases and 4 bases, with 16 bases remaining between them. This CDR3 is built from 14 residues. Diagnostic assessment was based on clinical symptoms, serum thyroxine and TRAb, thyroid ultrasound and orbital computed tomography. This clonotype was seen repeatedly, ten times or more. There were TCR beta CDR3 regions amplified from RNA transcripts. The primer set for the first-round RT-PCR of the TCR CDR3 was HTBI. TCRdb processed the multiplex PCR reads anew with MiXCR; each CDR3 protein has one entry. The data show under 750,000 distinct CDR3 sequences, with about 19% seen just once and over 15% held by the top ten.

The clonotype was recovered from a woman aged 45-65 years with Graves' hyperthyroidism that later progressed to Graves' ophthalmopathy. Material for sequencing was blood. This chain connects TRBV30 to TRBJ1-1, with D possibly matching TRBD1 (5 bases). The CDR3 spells CAWTGGERGTEAFF. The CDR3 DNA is TGTGCCTGGACCGGGGGTGAGAGGGGCACTGAAGCTTTCTTT.